The present T cell receptor beta chain was sequenced within a study of blood T cells in healthy people across ages. General study points: Investigators treated diversity estimates from one million T cells as underestimates.

Trimming took 6 bases from V and 5 from J; bases not matched to a gene: 5. The CDR3 has 13 residues. Germline V CDR1 and CDR2: SGHRS, YFSETQ. A J-beta primer mix and a sample-barcoded 5' primer were used in a second PCR of roughly 6 to 12 cycles. TCRdb itself ran the 5' RACE reads through MiXCR, one entry per CDR3 protein. The data hold around 780,000 distinct CDR3 sequences, with roughly 24% observed a single time. Caucasian, healthy and from Russia, the donors were aged between about 6 and 100. Every donor gave approximately 10 milliliters of peripheral blood. In regard to this clonotype: Antigen unknown.

These sequences were also reported in another study, on T cells of mothers and their children.

The sample comprised blood. The sequence derives from a boy younger than 18 in good health. The V and J genes are TRBV5-1 and TRBJ2-5; the match to TRBD1 covers 9 bases. CDR3 protein: CASTGQGLETQYF. The CDR3 bases are TGCGCCAGCACTGGACAGGGGTTGGAGACCCAGTACTTC. The entire variable domain, with the rest obtained from reference TRBV5-1 and TRBJ2-5, is as follows: KAGVTQTPRYLIKTRGQQVTLSCSPISGHRSVSWYQQTPGQGLQFLFEYFSETQRNKGNFPGRFSGRQFSNSRSEMNVSTLELGDSALYLCASTGQGLETQYFGPGTRLLVL.